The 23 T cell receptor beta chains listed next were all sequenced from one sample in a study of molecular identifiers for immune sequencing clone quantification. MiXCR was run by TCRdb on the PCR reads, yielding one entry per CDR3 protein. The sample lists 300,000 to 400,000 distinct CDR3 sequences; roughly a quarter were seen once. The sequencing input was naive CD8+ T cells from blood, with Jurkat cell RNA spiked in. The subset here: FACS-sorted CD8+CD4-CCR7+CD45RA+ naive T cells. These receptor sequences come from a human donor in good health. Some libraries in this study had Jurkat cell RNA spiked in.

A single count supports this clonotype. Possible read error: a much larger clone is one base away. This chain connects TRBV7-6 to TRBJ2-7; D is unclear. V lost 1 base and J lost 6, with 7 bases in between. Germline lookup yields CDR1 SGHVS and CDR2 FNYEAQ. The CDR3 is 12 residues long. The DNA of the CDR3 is TGTGCCAGCAGCTTAGGCATTGGCGAGCAGTACTTC. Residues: CASSLGIGEQYF.

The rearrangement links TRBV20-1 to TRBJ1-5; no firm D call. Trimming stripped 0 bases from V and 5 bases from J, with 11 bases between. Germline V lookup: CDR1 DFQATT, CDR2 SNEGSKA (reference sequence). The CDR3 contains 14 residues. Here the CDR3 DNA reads TGCAGTGCTAGAGATGAAGAGGCTGATCAGCCCCAGCATTTT. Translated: CSARDEEADQPQHF.

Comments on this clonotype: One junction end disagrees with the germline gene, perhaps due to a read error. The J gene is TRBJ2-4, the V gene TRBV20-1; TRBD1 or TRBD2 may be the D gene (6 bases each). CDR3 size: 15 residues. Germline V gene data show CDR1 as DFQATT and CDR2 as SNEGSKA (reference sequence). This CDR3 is CGASGRGLAGGIQYF. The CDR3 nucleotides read TGCGGTGCTAGTGGACGGGGGCTAGCCGGGGGCATTCAGTACTTC.

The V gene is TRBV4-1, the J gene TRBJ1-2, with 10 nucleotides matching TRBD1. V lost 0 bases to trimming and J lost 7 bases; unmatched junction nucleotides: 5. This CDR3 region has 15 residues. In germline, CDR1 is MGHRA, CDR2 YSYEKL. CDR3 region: CASSQEGTGASGYTF. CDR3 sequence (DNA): TGCGCCAGCAGCCAAGAAGGGACAGGGGCATCTGGCTACACCTTC.

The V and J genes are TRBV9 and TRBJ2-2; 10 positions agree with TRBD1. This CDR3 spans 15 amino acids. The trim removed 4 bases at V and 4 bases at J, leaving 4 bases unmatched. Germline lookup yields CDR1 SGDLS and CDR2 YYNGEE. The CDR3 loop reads CASSSGQGVTGELFF. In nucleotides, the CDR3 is TGTGCCAGCAGCTCAGGACAGGGGGTCACCGGGGAGCTGTTTTTT.

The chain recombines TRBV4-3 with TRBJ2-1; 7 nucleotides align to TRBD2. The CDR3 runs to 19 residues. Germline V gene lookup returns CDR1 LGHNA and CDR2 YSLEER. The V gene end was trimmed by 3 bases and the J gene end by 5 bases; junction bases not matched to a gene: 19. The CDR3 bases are TGCGCCAGCAGCCAGGTTCGGTTAGGCGAGGCGGCGGGAGACAATGAGCAGTTCTTC. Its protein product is CASSQVRLGEAAGDNEQFF.

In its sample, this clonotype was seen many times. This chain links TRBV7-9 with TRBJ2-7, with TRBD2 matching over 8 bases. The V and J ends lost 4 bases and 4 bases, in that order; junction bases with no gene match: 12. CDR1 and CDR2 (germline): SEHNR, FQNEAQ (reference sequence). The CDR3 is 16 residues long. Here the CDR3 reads CASSSETGLETYEQYF. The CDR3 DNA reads TGTGCCAGCAGCTCCGAAACGGGACTAGAGACTTACGAGCAGTACTTC.

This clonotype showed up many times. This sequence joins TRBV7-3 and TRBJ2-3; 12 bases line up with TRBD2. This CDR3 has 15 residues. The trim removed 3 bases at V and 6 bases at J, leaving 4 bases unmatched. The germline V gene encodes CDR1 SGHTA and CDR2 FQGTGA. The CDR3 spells CASSFGTSGFDTQYF. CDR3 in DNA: TGTGCCAGCAGCTTCGGGACTAGCGGGTTTGATACGCAGTATTTT.

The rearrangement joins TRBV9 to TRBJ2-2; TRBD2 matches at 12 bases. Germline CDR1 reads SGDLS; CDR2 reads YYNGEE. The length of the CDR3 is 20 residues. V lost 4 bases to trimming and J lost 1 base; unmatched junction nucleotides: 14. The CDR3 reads CASSPQPSGGAVENTGELFF. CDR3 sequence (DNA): TGTGCCAGCAGCCCACAGCCTAGCGGGGGGGCCGTTGAGAACACCGGGGAGCTGTTTTTT.

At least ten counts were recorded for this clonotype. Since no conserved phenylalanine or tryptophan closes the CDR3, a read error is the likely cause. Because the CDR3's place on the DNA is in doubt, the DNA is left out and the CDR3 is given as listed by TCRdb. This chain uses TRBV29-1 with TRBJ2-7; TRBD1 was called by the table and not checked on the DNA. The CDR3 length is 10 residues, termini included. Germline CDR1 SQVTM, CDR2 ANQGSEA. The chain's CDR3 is CSVGDPWTAH.

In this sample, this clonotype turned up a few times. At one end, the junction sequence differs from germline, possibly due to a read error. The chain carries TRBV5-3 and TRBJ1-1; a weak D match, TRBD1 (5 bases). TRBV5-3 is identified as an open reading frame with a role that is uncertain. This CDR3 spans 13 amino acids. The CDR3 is CASSYGGMTEAFF. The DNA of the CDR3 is TGTGCCAGCAGCTACGGGGGTATGACTGAAGCTTTCTTT.

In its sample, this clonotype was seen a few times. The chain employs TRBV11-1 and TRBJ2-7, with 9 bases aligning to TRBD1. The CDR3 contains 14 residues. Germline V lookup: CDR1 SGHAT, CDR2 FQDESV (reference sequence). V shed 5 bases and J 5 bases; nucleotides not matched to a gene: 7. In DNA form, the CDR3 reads TGTGCCAGCAGCCCGCGGGACAGGGAAAACGAGCAGTACTTC. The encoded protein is CASSPRDRENEQYF.

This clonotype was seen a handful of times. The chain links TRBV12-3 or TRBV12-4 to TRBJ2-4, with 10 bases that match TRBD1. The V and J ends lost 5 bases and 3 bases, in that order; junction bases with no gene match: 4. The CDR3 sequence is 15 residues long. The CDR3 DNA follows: TGTGCCAGCAGTCTCGGGACAGGGGTCAAAAACATTCAGTACTTC. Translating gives CASSLGTGVKNIQYF.

The CDR3 sequence: CASSQGAGTSGYEQYF. CDR3 sequence (DNA): TGCGCCAGCAGCCAGGGGGCCGGGACTAGCGGGTACGAGCAGTACTTC. The rearrangement joins TRBV4-3 to TRBJ2-7, with 12 positions matching TRBD2. Germline V gene sequence: CDR1 LGHNA, CDR2 YSLEER. The trim removed 3 bases at V and 4 bases at J, leaving 7 bases unmatched. This CDR3 is 16 amino acids long.

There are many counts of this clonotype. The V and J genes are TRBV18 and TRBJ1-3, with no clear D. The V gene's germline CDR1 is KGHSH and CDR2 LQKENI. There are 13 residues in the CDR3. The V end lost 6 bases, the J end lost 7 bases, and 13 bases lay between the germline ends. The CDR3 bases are TGTGCCAGCTCCCCCGATTCAGTCAACACCATATATTTT. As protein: CASSPDSVNTIYF.

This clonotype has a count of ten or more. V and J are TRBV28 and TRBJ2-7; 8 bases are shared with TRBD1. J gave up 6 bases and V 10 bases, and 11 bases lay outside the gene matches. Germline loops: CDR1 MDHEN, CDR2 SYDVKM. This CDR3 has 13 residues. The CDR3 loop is CAIVNRGNGEQYF. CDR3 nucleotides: TGTGCCATCGTGAACAGGGGGAATGGCGAGCAGTACTTC.

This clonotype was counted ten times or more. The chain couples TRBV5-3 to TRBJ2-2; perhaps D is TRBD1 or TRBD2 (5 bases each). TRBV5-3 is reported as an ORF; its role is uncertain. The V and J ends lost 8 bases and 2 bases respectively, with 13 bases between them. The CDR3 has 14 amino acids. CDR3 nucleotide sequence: TGTGCCAGCTCGGGCAGGGACAACACCGGGGAGCTGTTTTTT. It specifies CASSGRDNTGELFF.

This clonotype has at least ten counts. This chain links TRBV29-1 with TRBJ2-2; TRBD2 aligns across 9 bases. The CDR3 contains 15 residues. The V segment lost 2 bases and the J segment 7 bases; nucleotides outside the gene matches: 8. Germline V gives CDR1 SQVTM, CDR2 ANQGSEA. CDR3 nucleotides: TGCAGCGTTGAACGTATTAGCGGGAGTGTCGGGGAGCTGTTTTTT. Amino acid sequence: CSVERISGSVGELFF.

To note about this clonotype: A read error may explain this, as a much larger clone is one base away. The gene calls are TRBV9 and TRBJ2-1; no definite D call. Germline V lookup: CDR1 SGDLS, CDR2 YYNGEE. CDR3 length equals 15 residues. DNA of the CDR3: TGTGCCAGCAGCGTAGATGACACCTCCAACAATGAGCAGTTCTTC. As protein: CASSVDDTSNNEQFF.

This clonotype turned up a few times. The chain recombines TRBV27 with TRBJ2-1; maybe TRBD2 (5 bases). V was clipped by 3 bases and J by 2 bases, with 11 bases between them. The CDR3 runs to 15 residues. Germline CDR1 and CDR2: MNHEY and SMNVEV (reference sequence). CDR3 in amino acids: CASSFVGGPYNEQFF. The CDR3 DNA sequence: TGTGCCAGCAGTTTTGTGGGCGGGCCCTACAATGAGCAGTTCTTC.

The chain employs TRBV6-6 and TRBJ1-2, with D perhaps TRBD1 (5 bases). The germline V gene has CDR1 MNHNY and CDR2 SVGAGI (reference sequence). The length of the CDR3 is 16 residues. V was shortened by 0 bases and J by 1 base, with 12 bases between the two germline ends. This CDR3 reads CASSYSGQGSNYGYTF. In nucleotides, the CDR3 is TGTGCCAGCAGTTACTCCGGCCAGGGTAGTAACTATGGCTACACCTTC.

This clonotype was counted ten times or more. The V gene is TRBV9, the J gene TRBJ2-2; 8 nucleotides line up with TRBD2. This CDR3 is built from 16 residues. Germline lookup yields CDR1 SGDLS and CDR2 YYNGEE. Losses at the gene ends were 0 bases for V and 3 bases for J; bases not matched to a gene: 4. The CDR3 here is CASSVEASGYTGELFF. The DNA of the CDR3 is TGTGCCAGCAGCGTAGAGGCTAGCGGGTACACCGGGGAGCTGTTTTTT.

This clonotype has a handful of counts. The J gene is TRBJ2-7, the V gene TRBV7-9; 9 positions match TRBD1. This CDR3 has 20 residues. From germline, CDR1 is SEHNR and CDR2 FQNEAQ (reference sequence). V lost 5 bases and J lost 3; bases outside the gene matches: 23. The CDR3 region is CASSVLPGQGLEGLSYEQYF. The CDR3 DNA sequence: TGTGCCAGCAGCGTACTGCCGGGACAGGGCCTTGAAGGGCTCAGCTACGAGCAGTACTTC.